This T cell receptor beta chain stems from a study of T-cell memory formation after mild COVID-19. Study-wide background: For the most part, TCR clusters were specific to one donor. Study-wide results and limits: Shrinking CD4+ clones resided mostly in CM and EM, and CD8+ ones in EMRA. Several responding clones turned up in pre-infection memory, indicating that cross-reactive memory may have taken part. From day 15 to 85, contracting clones were balanced between CD4 and CD8, whereas later expanders leaned toward CD4+.

This clonotype turned up a few times. What it recognizes is unknown. CDR1 and CDR2 from the germline V gene are LNHDA and SQIVND (reference sequence). Trimming took 5 bases from V and 9 from J; bases not matched to a gene: 7. The CDR3 contains 13 residues. In TCRdb, the 5' RACE reads were re-called with MiXCR into one record per CDR3 protein. The sample lists around 530,000 distinct CDR3 sequences, less than 25% seen once, with approximately 8.4% in the top ten. Sequenced: PBMCs or a T cell subset sorted from them (not recorded which). The clonotype was recovered from an adult woman who had mild COVID-19 (a few samples of this study predate the infection). Cell type and time point are not known. The chain couples TRBV19 to TRBJ2-1, with 7 positions matching TRBD1. The DNA of the CDR3 is TGTGCCAGTAGTGGGGACAGCCGACGTGAGCAGTTCTTC. Its protein product is CASSGDSRREQFF.